The clone carrying this T cell receptor beta chain has just one count. This specimen belongs to a study of T-cell reconstitution after alpha-beta-depleted transplantation in children. CDR1 and CDR2 from the germline V gene are MNHEY and SMNVEV (reference sequence). This CDR3 spans 14 amino acids. V lost 3 bases to trimming and J lost 7 bases, with 10 bases between them. Unique molecular identifiers were incorporated during preparation of the TCRbeta library. TCRdb redid the calling of the PCR reads with MiXCR, one entry per CDR3 protein. The repertoire holds some 640,000 distinct CDR3 sequences, with over 15% as singletons.

The input for sequencing was PBMCs from the stem cell graft donor, taken from the stem cell graft. This TCR came from a human donor who donated a stem cell graft to a child with acute myeloid leukemia. The chain recombines TRBV27 with TRBJ1-6; D is unclear. The CDR3 bases are TGTGCCAGCAGTTTCGGAGCTGAAAATTCACCCCTCCACTTT. This translates into CASSFGAENSPLHF.